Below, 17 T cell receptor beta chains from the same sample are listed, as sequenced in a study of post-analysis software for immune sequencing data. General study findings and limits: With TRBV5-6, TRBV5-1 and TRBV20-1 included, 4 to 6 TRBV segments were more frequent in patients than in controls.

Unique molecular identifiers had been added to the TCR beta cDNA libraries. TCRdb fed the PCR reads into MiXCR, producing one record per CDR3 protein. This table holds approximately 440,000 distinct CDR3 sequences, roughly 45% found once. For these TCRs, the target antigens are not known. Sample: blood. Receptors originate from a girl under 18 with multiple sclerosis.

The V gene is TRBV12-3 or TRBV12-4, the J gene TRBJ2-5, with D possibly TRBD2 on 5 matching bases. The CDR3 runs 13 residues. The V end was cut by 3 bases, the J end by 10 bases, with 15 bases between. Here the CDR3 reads CASSFSRSEDQYF. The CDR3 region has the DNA TGTGCCAGCAGTTTCTCGCGGTCGGAGGACCAGTACTTC.

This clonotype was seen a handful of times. The CDR3 DNA reads as TGCGCCAGCAGCCCGGGACAGGTAGATGGCTACACCTTC. Its translation: CASSPGQVDGYTF. V gene TRBV5-1 combines with J gene TRBJ1-2; 8 bases align to TRBD1. J gave up 6 bases and V 4 bases, and 5 bases lay outside the gene matches. CDR1 and CDR2 from the germline V gene are SGHRS and YFSETQ. The CDR3 extends over 13 amino acids.

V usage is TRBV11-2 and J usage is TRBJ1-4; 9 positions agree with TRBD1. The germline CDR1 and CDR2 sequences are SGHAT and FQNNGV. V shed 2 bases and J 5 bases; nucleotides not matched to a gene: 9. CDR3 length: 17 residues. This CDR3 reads CASSLSRDREGNEKLFF. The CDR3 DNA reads TGTGCCAGCAGCTTAAGCAGGGACAGGGAGGGGAATGAAAAACTGTTTTTT. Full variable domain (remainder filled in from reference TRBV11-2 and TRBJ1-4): EAGVAQSPRYKIIEKRQSVAFWCNPISGHATLYWYQQILGQGPKLLIQFQNNGVVDDSQLPKDRFSAERLKGVDSTLKIQPAKLEDSAVYLCASSLSRDREGNEKLFFGSGTQLSVL.

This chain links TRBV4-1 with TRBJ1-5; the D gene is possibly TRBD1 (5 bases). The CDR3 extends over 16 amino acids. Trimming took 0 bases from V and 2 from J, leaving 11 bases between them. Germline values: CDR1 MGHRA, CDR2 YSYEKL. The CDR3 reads CASSQETGHGNQPQHF. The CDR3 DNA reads TGCGCCAGCAGCCAAGAAACAGGTCATGGCAATCAGCCCCAGCATTTT.

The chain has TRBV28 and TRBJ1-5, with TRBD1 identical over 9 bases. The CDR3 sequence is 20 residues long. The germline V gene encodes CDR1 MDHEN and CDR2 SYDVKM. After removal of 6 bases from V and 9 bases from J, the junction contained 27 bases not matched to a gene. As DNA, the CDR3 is TGTGCCAGCAGACAATACCCCCTGGACAGGGGCAACACCCTATATCGGCCCCAGCATTTT. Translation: CASRQYPLDRGNTLYRPQHF.

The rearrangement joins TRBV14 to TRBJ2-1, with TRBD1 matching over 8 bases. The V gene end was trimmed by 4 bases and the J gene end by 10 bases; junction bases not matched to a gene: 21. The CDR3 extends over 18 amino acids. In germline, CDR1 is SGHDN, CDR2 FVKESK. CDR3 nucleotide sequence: TGTGCCAGCAGCCCCCAAGTTTTCACGGACAGGGTCGTATGGGAGCAGTTCTTC. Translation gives CASSPQVFTDRVVWEQFF.

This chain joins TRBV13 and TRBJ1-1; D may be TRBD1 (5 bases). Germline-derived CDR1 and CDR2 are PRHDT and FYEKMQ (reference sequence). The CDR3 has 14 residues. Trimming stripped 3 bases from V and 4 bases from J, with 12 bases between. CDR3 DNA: TGTGCCAGCAGCTTGCGGGGGGAGATCACTGAAGCTTTCTTT. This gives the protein CASSLRGEITEAFF. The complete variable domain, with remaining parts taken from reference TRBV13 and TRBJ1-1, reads AAGVIQSPRHLIKEKRETATLKCYPIPRHDTVYWYQQGPGQDPQFLISFYEKMQSDKGSIPDRFSAQQFSDYHSELNMSSLELGDSALYFCASSLRGEITEAFFGQGTRLTVV.

This CDR3 is CASSPRSLAGVSYEQYF. The CDR3 bases are TGTGCCAGCTCACCAAGGTCCCTAGCGGGAGTTTCCTACGAGCAGTACTTC. This rearrangement joins TRBV18 to TRBJ2-7; 10 nucleotides align to TRBD2. The CDR3 length is 17 residues. With 2 bases clipped from V and 1 base from J, the junction kept 8 bases outside the gene matches. Germline V CDR1 and CDR2: KGHSH, LQKENI.

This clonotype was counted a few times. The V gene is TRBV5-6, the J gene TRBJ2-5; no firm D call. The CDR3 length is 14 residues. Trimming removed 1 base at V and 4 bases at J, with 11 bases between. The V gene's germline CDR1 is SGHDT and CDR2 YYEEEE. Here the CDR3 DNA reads TGTGCCAGCAGCTTGCCCGGGTTTCGAGAGACCCAGTACTTC. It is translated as CASSLPGFRETQYF.

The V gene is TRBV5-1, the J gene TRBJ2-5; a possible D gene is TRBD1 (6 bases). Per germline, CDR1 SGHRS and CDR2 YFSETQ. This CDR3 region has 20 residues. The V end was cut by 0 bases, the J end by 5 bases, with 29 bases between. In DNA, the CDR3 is TGCGCCAGCAGCTTGGTCACAGGGACCTCGTGTTGTCATCATGGGGAGACCCAGTACTTC. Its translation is CASSLVTGTSCCHHGETQYF. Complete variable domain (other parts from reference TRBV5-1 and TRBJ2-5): KAGVTQTPRYLIKTRGQQVTLSCSPISGHRSVSWYQQTPGQGLQFLFEYFSETQRNKGNFPGRFSGRQFSNSRSEMNVSTLELGDSALYLCASSLVTGTSCCHHGETQYFGPGTRLLVL.

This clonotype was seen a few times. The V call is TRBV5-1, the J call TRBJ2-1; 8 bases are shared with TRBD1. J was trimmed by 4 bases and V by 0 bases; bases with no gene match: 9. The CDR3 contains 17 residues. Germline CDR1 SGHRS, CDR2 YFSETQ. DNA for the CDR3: TGCGCCAGCAGCTTGGTCACCGGGACAGGTGGTTACAATGAGCAGTTCTTC. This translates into CASSLVTGTGGYNEQFF.

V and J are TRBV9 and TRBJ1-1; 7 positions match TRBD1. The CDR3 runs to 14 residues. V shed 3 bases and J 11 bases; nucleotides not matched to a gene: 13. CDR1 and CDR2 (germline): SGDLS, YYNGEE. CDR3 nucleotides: TGTGCCAGCAGCGCACTTGAGGCAGGGGGTATGGCTTTCTTT. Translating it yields CASSALEAGGMAFF. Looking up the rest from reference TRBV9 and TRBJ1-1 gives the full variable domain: DSGVTQTPKHLITATGQRVTLRCSPRSGDLSVYWYQQSLDQGLQFLIQYYNGEERAKGNILERFSAQQFPDLHSELNLSSLELGDSALYFCASSALEAGGMAFFGQGTRLTVV.

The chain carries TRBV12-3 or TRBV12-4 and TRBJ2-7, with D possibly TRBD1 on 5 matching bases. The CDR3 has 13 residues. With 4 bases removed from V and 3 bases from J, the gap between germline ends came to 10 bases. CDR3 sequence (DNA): TGTGCCAGCAGTTCCATCAGGGACTACGAGCAGTACTTC. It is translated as CASSSIRDYEQYF.

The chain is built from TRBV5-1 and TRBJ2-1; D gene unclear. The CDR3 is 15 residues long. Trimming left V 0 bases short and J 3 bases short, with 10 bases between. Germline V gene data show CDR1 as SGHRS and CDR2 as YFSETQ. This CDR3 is CASSLGATIYNEQFF. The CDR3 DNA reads TGCGCCAGCAGCTTGGGCGCGACGATCTACAATGAGCAGTTCTTC.

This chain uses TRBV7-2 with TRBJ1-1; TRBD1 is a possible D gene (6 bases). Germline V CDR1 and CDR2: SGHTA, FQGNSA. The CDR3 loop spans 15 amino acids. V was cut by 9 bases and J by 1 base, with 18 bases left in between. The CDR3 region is CASSPRGGTNTEAFF. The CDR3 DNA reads TGTGCCAGTAGCCCGAGGGGGGGTACGAACACTGAAGCTTTCTTT.

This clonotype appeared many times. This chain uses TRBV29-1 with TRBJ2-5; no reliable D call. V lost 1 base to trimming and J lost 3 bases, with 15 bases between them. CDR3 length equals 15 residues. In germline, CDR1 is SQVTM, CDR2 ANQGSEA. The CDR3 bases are TGCAGCGTTGAAGGAAAGACTCCACGTGAAGAGACCCAGTACTTC. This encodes CSVEGKTPREETQYF. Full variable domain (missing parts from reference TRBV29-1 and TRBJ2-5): SAVISQKPSRDICQRGTSLTIQCQVDSQVTMMFWYRQQPGQSLTLIATANQGSEATYESGFVIDKFPISRPNLTFSTLTVSNMSPEDSSIYLCSVEGKTPREETQYFGPGTRLLVL.

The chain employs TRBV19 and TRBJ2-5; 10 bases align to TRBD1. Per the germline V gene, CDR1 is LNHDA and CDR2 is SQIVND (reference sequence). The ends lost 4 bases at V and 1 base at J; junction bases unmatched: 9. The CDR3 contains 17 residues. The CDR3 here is CASSTLTWDRGQETQYF. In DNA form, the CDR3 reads TGTGCCAGTAGTACCTTGACCTGGGACAGGGGCCAAGAGACCCAGTACTTC.